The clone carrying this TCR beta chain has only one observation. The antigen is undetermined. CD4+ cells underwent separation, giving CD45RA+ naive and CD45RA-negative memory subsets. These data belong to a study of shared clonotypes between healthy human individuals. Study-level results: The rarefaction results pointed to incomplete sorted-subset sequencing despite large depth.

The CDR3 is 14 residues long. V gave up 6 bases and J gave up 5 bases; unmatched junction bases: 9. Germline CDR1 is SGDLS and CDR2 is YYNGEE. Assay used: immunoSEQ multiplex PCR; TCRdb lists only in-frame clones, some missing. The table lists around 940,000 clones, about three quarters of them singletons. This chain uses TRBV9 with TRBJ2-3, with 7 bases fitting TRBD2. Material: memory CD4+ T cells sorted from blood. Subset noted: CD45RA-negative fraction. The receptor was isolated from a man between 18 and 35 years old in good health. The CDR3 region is CASKVGGPIDTQYF. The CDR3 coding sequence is TGTGCCAGCAAAGTGGGAGGGCCGATAGATACGCAGTATTTT.